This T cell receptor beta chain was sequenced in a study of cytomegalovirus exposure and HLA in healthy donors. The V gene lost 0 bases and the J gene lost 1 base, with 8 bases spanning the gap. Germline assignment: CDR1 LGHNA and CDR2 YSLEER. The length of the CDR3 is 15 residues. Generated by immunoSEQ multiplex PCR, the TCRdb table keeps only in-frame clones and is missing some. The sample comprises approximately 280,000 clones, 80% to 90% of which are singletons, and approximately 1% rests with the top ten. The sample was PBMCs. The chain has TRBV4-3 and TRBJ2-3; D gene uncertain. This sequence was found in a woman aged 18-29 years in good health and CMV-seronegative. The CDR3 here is CASSQDTRGTDTQYF. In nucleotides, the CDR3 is TGCGCCAGCAGCCAAGATACTCGGGGCACAGATACGCAGTATTTT.